This note documents a single TCR beta chain sequence. There were no recent acute infections or vaccinations among the donors, who were healthy HIV-negative adults. The CDR3 covers 16 residues. From germline, CDR1 is LGHNA and CDR2 YNFKEQ. V shed 7 bases and J 1 base; nucleotides not matched to a gene: 10. For every subset, genomic DNA was evenly distributed across several immunoSEQ plates. TCRdb keeps only in-frame clones here, not all; method: immunoSEQ multiplex PCR. Among 2 million to 2.5 million clones listed, roughly 93% were seen once. The sample originates from a study of shared clonotypes between healthy human individuals. At the level of the study: Each donor had three CD4 naive, three CD4 memory, two CD8 naive and one CD8 memory plate.

The sequencing input was naive CD4+ T cells from PBMCs. Subset noted: CD45RA+ positively selected. The sequence was obtained from a man between 18 and 29 years old in good health. Some clones in this sample may be carry-over from other donors' samples. This rearrangement joins TRBV4-2 to TRBJ2-5, with TRBD2 matching 9 bases. In DNA, the CDR3 is TGTGCCAGCACCACGGGGGCTAGCGGGGTCCAAGAGACCCAGTACTTC. It codes for CASTTGASGVQETQYF.